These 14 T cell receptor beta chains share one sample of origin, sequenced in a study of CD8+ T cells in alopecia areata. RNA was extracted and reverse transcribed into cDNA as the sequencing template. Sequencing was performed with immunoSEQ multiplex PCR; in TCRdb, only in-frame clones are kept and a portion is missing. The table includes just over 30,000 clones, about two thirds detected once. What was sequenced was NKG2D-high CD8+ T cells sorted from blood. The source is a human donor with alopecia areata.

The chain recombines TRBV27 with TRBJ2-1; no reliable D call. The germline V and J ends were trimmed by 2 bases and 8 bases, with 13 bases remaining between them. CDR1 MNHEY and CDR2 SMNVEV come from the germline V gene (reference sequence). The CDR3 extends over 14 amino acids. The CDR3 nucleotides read TGTGCCAGCAGTTTACAGGCTTTGGGCGATGAGCAGTTCTTC. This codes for CASSLQALGDEQFF.

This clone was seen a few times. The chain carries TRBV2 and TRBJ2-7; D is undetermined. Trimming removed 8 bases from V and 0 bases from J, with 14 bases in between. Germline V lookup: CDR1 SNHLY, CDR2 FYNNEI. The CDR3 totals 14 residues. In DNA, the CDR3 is TGTGCCAGCCACGGACGGCATAGCTCCTACGAGCAGTACTTC. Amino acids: CASHGRHSSYEQYF.

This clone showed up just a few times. The CDR3 DNA follows: TGTGCCAGCAGTTTAAGAGCGGGGGGATACAATGAGCAGTTCTTC. Its translation is CASSLRAGGYNEQFF. The chain joins TRBV27 to TRBJ2-1; 9 positions agree with TRBD2. The CDR3 consists of 15 residues. After removal of 2 bases from V and 4 bases from J, the junction contained 3 bases not matched to a gene. Germline V gene lookup returns CDR1 MNHEY and CDR2 SMNVEV (reference sequence).

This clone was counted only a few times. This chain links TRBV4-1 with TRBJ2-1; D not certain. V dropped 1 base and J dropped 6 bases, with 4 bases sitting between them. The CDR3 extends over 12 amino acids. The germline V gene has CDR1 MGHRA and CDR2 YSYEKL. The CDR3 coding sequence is TGCGCCAGCAGCCAAGGGCCCAATGAGCAGTTCTTC. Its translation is CASSQGPNEQFF.

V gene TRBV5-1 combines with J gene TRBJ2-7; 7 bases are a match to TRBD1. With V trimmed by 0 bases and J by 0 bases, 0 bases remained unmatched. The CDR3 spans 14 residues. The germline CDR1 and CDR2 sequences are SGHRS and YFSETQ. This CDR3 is CASSLAGGSYEQYF. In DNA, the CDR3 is TGCGCCAGCAGCTTGGCAGGGGGCTCCTACGAGCAGTACTTC.

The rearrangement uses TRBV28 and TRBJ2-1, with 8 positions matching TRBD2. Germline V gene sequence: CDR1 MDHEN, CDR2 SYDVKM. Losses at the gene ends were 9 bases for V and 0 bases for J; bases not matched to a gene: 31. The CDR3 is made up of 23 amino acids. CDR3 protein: CASNGASISRTSSPPSSYNEQFF. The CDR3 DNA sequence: TGTGCCAGTAACGGGGCTTCCATTTCCAGGACTAGCAGCCCCCCGAGCTCCTACAATGAGCAGTTCTTC.

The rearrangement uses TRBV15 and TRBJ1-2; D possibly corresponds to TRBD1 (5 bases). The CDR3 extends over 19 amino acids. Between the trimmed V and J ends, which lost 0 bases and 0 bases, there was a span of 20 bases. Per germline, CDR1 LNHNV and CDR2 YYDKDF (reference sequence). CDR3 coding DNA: TGTGCCACCAGCAGAGATCGGGGGATCGAGGAGGTAGCTAACTATGGCTACACCTTC. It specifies CATSRDRGIEEVANYGYTF.

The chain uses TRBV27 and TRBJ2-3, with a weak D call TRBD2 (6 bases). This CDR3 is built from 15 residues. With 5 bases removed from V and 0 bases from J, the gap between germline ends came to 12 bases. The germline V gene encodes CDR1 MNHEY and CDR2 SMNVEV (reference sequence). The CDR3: CASSNSGASTDTQYF. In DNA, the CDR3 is TGTGCCAGCAGTAATAGCGGAGCAAGCACAGATACGCAGTATTTT.

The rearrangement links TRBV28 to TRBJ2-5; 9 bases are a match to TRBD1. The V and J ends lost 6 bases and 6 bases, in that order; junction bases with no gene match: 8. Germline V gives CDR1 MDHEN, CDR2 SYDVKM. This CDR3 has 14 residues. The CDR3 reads CASSPRDRAKTQYF. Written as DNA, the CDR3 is TGTGCCAGCAGCCCCCGGGACAGGGCAAAGACCCAGTACTTC.

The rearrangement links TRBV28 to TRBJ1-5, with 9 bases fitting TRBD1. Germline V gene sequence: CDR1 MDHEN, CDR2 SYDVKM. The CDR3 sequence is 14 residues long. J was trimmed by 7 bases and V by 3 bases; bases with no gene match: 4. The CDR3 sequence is CASSLGQGRQPQHF. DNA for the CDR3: TGTGCCAGCAGTTTGGGACAGGGAAGGCAGCCCCAGCATTTT.

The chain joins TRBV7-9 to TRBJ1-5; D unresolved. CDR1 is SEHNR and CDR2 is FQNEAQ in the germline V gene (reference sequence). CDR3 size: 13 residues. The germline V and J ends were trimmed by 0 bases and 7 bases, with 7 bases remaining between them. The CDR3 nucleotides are TGTGCCAGCAGCTTAGCGGGGTACCAGCCCCAGCATTTT. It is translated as CASSLAGYQPQHF.

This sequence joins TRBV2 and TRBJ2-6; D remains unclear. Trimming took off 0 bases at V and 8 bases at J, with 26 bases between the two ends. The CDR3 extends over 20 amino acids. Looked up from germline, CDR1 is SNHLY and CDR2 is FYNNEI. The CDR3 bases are TGTGCCAGCAGTGAAGCGCTTCGGATGGACCGAGACCGCGTGTCCAACGTCCTGACTTTC. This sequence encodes CASSEALRMDRDRVSNVLTF.

This CDR3 reads CASSLTGKGQFF. The CDR3 nucleotides are TGTGCCAGCAGCTTAACTGGGAAAGGGCAGTTCTTC. The chain couples TRBV7-9 to TRBJ2-1, with D unresolved. The CDR3 sequence is 12 residues long. Germline-derived CDR1 and CDR2 are SEHNR and FQNEAQ (reference sequence). Trimming took off 2 bases at V and 12 bases at J, with 11 bases between the two ends.

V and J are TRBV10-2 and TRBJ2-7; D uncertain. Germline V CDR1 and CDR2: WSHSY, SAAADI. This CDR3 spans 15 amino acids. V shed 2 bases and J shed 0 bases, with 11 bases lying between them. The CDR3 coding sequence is TGCGCCAGCAGTGAGGAATCGGGTGCCTCCTACGAGCAGTACTTC. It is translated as CASSEESGASYEQYF.